One sample yielded the 27 T cell receptor beta chains listed below, sequenced in a study of blood T cell repertoires in COVID-19. The data were produced by immunoSEQ multiplex PCR, yet TCRdb's version contains in-frame clones alone and is incomplete. The top ten hold about 8.6% of the sample, which has 140,000 to 150,000 clones, around three quarters seen once. Sequenced sample: peripheral blood. These receptors all stem from a man aged 50-59 years with active or convalescent COVID-19.

This clone appeared a few times. V and J are TRBV19 and TRBJ2-1; possibly TRBD2 for D (5 bases). V was trimmed by 5 bases and J by 4 bases, leaving 12 bases between them. The CDR3 totals 14 residues. The germline CDR1 and CDR2 sequences are LNHDA and SQIVND (reference sequence). CDR3 residues: CASSRGPGYNEQFF. DNA for the CDR3: TGTGCCAGTAGTCGAGGCCCGGGGTACAATGAGCAGTTCTTC.

Details on this clone: Other DNA sequences in this specimen translate into the identical CDR3. The J gene is TRBJ2-7, the V gene TRBV9; 7 bases line up with TRBD2. CDR3 length: 15 residues. V shed 0 bases and J 4 bases; nucleotides not matched to a gene: 7. Germline CDR1 is SGDLS and CDR2 is YYNGEE. The CDR3 reads CASSVGGGGSYEQYF. CDR3 DNA sequence: TGTGCCAGCAGCGTAGGGGGTGGCGGGAGTTACGAGCAGTACTTC.

The chain links TRBV29-1 to TRBJ2-1; D unclear. Per the germline V gene, CDR1 is SQVTM and CDR2 is ANQGSEA. The CDR3 consists of 13 residues. V was trimmed by 8 bases and J by 0 bases, leaving 11 bases between them. CDR3 in amino acids: CSTDKSSYNEQFF. CDR3 DNA sequence: TGCAGCACCGACAAAAGCTCCTACAATGAGCAGTTCTTC.

The chain employs TRBV27 and TRBJ2-7; 7 positions match TRBD2. In germline, CDR1 is MNHEY, CDR2 SMNVEV (reference sequence). With 3 bases clipped from V and 2 bases from J, the junction kept 1 base outside the gene matches. The CDR3 contains 13 residues. The CDR3 DNA reads as TGTGCCAGCAGTTTTGCGGGGGCCTACGAGCAGTACTTC. The encoded protein is CASSFAGAYEQYF.

V usage is TRBV5-1 and J usage is TRBJ1-1; a weak D match, TRBD1 (6 bases). This CDR3 has 13 amino acids. CDR1 SGHRS and CDR2 YFSETQ come from the germline V gene. Trimming shortened V by 3 bases and J by 5 bases, and 11 bases separated the two germline ends. Written as DNA, the CDR3 is TGCGCCAGCAGCTACAGGGTTGCGACTGAAGCTTTCTTT. This sequence encodes CASSYRVATEAFF.

The chain couples TRBV27 to TRBJ2-3; 8 bases fit TRBD2. The CDR3 sequence is 16 residues long. CDR1 and CDR2 from the germline V gene are MNHEY and SMNVEV (reference sequence). V shed 3 bases and J 0 bases; nucleotides not matched to a gene: 5. CDR3 nucleotide sequence: TGTGCCAGCAGTTTGGGAGTAGCGGGGAGCACAGATACGCAGTATTTT. It translates to CASSLGVAGSTDTQYF.

The rearrangement links TRBV7-6 to TRBJ2-3, with 8 bases identical to TRBD2. Germline CDR1 SGHVS, CDR2 FNYEAQ. The CDR3 covers 16 residues. Trimming removed 5 bases from V and 3 bases from J; junction bases left unmatched: 10. The CDR3 spells CASSVRLASDTDTQYF. DNA of the CDR3: TGTGCCAGCAGCGTCCGACTAGCGAGTGATACAGATACGCAGTATTTT.

This chain links TRBV3-1 (or the pseudogene TRBV3-2) with TRBJ1-5, with D possibly matching TRBD1 (6 bases). The CDR3 runs to 17 residues. The germline gives CDR1 LGHDT, CDR2 YNNKEL (reference sequence). The V end lost 4 bases, the J end lost 2 bases, and 18 bases lay between the germline ends. The chain's CDR3 is CASSPGGGGVGNQPQHF. Here the CDR3 DNA reads TGTGCCAGCAGCCCCGGAGGGGGGGGAGTTGGCAATCAGCCCCAGCATTTT.

The V gene is TRBV5-1, the J gene TRBJ1-6, with TRBD1 as a possible D gene (6 bases). V lost 4 bases and J 9 bases, leaving 17 bases between the germline ends. Germline assignment: CDR1 SGHRS and CDR2 YFSETQ. The CDR3 contains 15 residues. CDR3 region: CASSADQGISSPLHF. CDR3 nucleotides: TGCGCCAGCAGCGCAGACCAGGGGATTAGTTCACCCCTCCACTTT.

The V call is TRBV19, the J call TRBJ2-1; TRBD2 matches at 8 bases. The germline V gene has CDR1 LNHDA and CDR2 SQIVND (reference sequence). This CDR3 region has 13 residues. V trimming: 7 bases; J trimming: 15 bases; junction bases outside the gene matches: 14. The CDR3 spells CASTPSSGRIPFF. The CDR3 DNA sequence: TGTGCCAGTACCCCCAGCAGCGGGAGAATCCCGTTCTTC.

This clone is a singleton in its sample. The chain joins TRBV27 to TRBJ2-5; 11 bases fit TRBD2. This CDR3 has 16 residues. Germline V lookup: CDR1 MNHEY, CDR2 SMNVEV (reference sequence). V lost 3 bases, J lost 2 bases, and 5 bases stayed unmatched. In nucleotides, the CDR3 is TGTGCCAGCAGTTTCGGGTTAGCGGGAGGGCAAGAGACCCAGTACTTC. It codes for CASSFGLAGGQETQYF.

This chain connects TRBV10-3 to TRBJ2-5, with 10 positions matching TRBD1. CDR1 is ENHRY, CDR2 SYGVKD, per germline. J was trimmed by 4 bases and V by 6 bases; bases with no gene match: 8. This CDR3 region has 15 residues. Written as DNA, the CDR3 is TGTGCCATCAGCCTGACAGGGGGCAATGGAGAGACCCAGTACTTC. Protein: CAISLTGGNGETQYF.

This rearrangement joins TRBV5-6 to TRBJ2-3; D might be TRBD2 (6 bases). Trimming shortened V by 4 bases and J by 6 bases, and 15 bases separated the two germline ends. This CDR3 has 14 amino acids. The germline V gene has CDR1 SGHDT and CDR2 YYEEEE. CDR3 loop: CASSQDPGGDTQYF. The CDR3 DNA sequence: TGTGCCAGCAGCCAGGACCCTGGGGGGGATACGCAGTATTTT.

This rearrangement joins TRBV7-2 to TRBJ2-7; 11 bases agree with TRBD2. With V trimmed by 8 bases and J by 0 bases, 6 bases remained unmatched. The V gene's germline CDR1 is SGHTA and CDR2 FQGNSA. The CDR3 is made up of 15 amino acids. The DNA of the CDR3 is TGTGCCAGCCGCCCCGGACTAGCGGGCTCCTACGAGCAGTACTTC. The encoded protein is CASRPGLAGSYEQYF.

The CDR3 nucleotides read TGTGCCATCAGTGAGTCTGGAGGGAGGGGGAACTATGGCTACACCTTC. This translates into CAISESGGRGNYGYTF. The chain is built from TRBV10-3 and TRBJ1-2; D perhaps matches TRBD1 (6 bases). Trimming stripped 0 bases from V and 2 bases from J, with 13 bases between. This CDR3 has 16 residues. Germline CDR1 reads ENHRY; CDR2 reads SYGVKD.

The chain couples TRBV3-1 (or the pseudogene TRBV3-2) to TRBJ2-7; TRBD1 aligns across 9 bases. The V gene's germline CDR1 is LGHDT and CDR2 YNNKEL (reference sequence). CDR3 length: 16 amino acids. The trim removed 1 base at V and 1 base at J, leaving 5 bases unmatched. CDR3 residues: CASSQVYGTGSYEQYF. CDR3 DNA: TGTGCCAGCAGCCAAGTATACGGGACAGGGTCCTACGAGCAGTACTTC.

V gene TRBV28 combines with J gene TRBJ1-5; 8 bases fit TRBD1. The CDR3 consists of 17 residues. Trimming took 4 bases from V and 5 from J; bases not matched to a gene: 13. Germline V gives CDR1 MDHEN, CDR2 SYDVKM. For the CDR3, the DNA is TGTGCCAGCAGTTCAACGAGCACAGGGGGGGGGTATCAGCCCCAGCATTTT. Translation: CASSSTSTGGGYQPQHF.

The chain carries TRBV12-5 and TRBJ1-1; TRBD1 might be the D (5 bases). Germline loops: CDR1 LGHNT, CDR2 FRNRAP. The length of the CDR3 is 14 residues. CDR3 residues: CASRAGTANTEAFF. DNA for the CDR3: TGTGCCTCTCGGGCGGGGACGGCAAACACTGAAGCTTTCTTT.

The V call is TRBV7-9, the J call TRBJ1-5; D might be TRBD1 (5 bases). This CDR3 has 14 amino acids. Between the trimmed V and J ends, which lost 5 bases and 7 bases, there was a span of 15 bases. The V gene's germline CDR1 is SEHNR and CDR2 FQNEAQ (reference sequence). CDR3 in amino acids: CASSPMGGWQPQHF. CDR3 nucleotide sequence: TGTGCCAGCAGCCCAATGGGGGGGTGGCAGCCCCAGCATTTT.

The rearrangement uses TRBV20-1 and TRBJ1-5; the D is unclear. This CDR3 contains 14 residues. Germline V gives CDR1 DFQATT, CDR2 SNEGSKA (reference sequence). Trimming took 3 bases from V and 1 from J, leaving 10 bases between them. CDR3 amino acids: CSASESGSNQPQHF. DNA of the CDR3: TGCAGTGCTAGTGAATCGGGAAGCAATCAGCCCCAGCATTTT.

V usage is TRBV7-9 and J usage is TRBJ2-1; 7 bases are shared with TRBD2. Germline CDR1 reads SEHNR; CDR2 reads FQNEAQ (reference sequence). The V and J ends lost 10 bases and 7 bases, in that order; junction bases with no gene match: 13. CDR3 length: 14 residues. The CDR3: CATLGEGLWNEQFF. The DNA for the CDR3 is TGTGCCACCCTTGGGGAGGGGCTTTGGAATGAGCAGTTCTTC.

The chain joins TRBV10-3 to TRBJ1-3, with 7 bases lining up with TRBD1. V was clipped by 7 bases and J by 0 bases; unmatched bases: 6. The CDR3 has 15 residues. Germline V gene lookup returns CDR1 ENHRY and CDR2 SYGVKD. The DNA for the CDR3 is TGTGCCATCACCCCTGGACAGGTCTCTGGAAACACCATATATTTT. This encodes CAITPGQVSGNTIYF.

The V gene is TRBV6-6, the J gene TRBJ1-5; D is uncertain. The CDR3 is made up of 16 amino acids. Trimming removed 1 base from V and 5 bases from J, with 15 bases in between. Germline V gene lookup returns CDR1 MNHNY and CDR2 SVGAGI (reference sequence). The CDR3: CASSYFDQPRDQPQHF. DNA of the CDR3: TGTGCCAGCAGTTACTTCGACCAACCGAGGGATCAGCCCCAGCATTTT.

The V gene is TRBV28, the J gene TRBJ2-5; 9 bases agree with TRBD1. J gave up 5 bases and V 5 bases, and 9 bases lay outside the gene matches. CDR1 is MDHEN, CDR2 SYDVKM, per germline. This CDR3 spans 15 amino acids. CDR3 residues: CASSLQGARGETQYF. The CDR3 coding sequence is TGTGCCAGCAGTCTACAGGGGGCGCGAGGGGAGACCCAGTACTTC.

The chain uses TRBV7-8 and TRBJ1-2; D possibly corresponds to TRBD1 (6 bases). V lost 7 bases and J lost 3, with 24 bases in between. CDR1 is SGHVS, CDR2 FQNEAQ, per germline. This CDR3 is built from 17 residues. Here the CDR3 reads CASNRGLGTRDDYGYTF. The DNA of the CDR3 is TGTGCCAGCAACCGTGGGCTAGGGACAAGGGATGACTATGGCTACACCTTC.

The chain couples TRBV10-3 to TRBJ2-4, with 14 bases identical to TRBD2. The CDR3 contains 17 residues. Per the germline V gene, CDR1 is ENHRY and CDR2 is SYGVKD. V trimming: 8 bases; J trimming: 7 bases; junction bases outside the gene matches: 13. This CDR3 is CAIGPGTSGSGRNIQYF. CDR3 nucleotides: TGTGCCATCGGCCCCGGGACTAGCGGGAGTGGGAGGAACATTCAGTACTTC.

This chain connects TRBV19 to TRBJ1-2; D unclear. Germline CDR1 LNHDA, CDR2 SQIVND (reference sequence). The CDR3 runs 13 residues. Trimming cost V 2 bases and J 0 bases, with 4 bases left between them. In DNA form, the CDR3 reads TGTGCCAGTAGTATATCAACTAACTATGGCTACACCTTC. Protein: CASSISTNYGYTF.